A selection of T cell receptor beta chains follows, all from one sample in a study of blood T cell repertoires in COVID-19. Libraries were prepared by immunoSEQ multiplex PCR; TCRdb keeps only in-frame clonotypes and omits some of them. The repertoire has about 320,000 clones, more than 70% of them found once; the top ten carry roughly 1.1%. The specimen sequenced was peripheral blood. Every receptor here comes from a woman in her forties or fifties with acute or convalescent COVID-19. The CDR3 runs from the conserved cysteine through the conserved F or W. A D gene is named only where the DNA matches it firmly. Clone size is not always given. Where it is, it says once, few, many or a class for expanded clones.

-,TRBD2,TRBJ2-1,TRBV24-1,CATSDFAGGRNEQFF,TGTGCCACCAGTGATTTCGCGGGGGGGAGGAATGAGCAGTTCTTC
-,TRBD2,TRBJ2-3,TRBV9,CASSSTSGVRTDTQYF,TGTGCCAGCAGCTCAACTAGCGGAGTACGCACAGATACGCAGTATTTT
-,TRBD1,TRBJ2-3,TRBV9,CASSGGVTGVSTDTQYF,TGTGCCAGCAGCGGGGGCGTTACAGGGGTCTCCACAGATACGCAGTATTTT
-,TRBD2,TRBJ2-3,TRBV7-3,CASSSGAGSTDTQYF,TGTGCCAGCAGCTCTGGAGCGGGATCCACAGATACGCAGTATTTT
-,TRBD2,TRBJ2-7,TRBV6-2/TRBV6-3,CASSYLAGGTYEQYF,TGTGCCAGCAGTTACCTAGCGGGCGGCACCTACGAGCAGTACTTC
-,-,TRBJ2-2,TRBV6-5,CASTPNGVRSGELFF,TGTGCCAGCACCCCGAACGGGGTTAGGTCCGGGGAGCTGTTTTTT
-,-,TRBJ1-1,TRBV5-1,CASSFSPNTEAFF,TGCGCCAGCAGCTTCTCTCCGAACACTGAAGCTTTCTTT
once,-,TRBJ1-2,TRBV7-8,CASSFAGGHLFYGYTF,TGTGCCAGCAGCTTTGCGGGGGGCCATCTATTCTATGGCTACACCTTC
-,-,TRBJ2-5,TRBV7-9,CAVGETQYF,TGTGCGGTCGGAGAGACCCAGTACTTC
few,-,TRBJ1-2,TRBV5-4,CASSLEQAGNGYTF,TGTGCCAGCAGCTTGGAGCAGGCAGGGAATGGCTACACCTTC
-,-,TRBJ2-1,TRBV5-1,CASSLGAQGDEQFF,TGCGCCAGCAGCTTGGGGGCGCAGGGTGATGAGCAGTTCTTC
-,TRBD1,TRBJ1-1,TRBV5-1,CASSQQTGSTEAFF,TGCGCCAGCAGCCAACAGACAGGGAGCACTGAAGCTTTCTTT
-,-,TRBJ2-3,TRBV11-2,CASSLAGVSTDTQYF,TGTGCCAGCAGCTTAGCGGGGGTTAGCACAGATACGCAGTATTTT
-,TRBD1,TRBJ2-7,TRBV11-2,CASSLRTGGIEQYF,TGTGCCAGCAGCTTAAGAACAGGGGGCATAGAGCAGTACTTC
-,-,TRBJ1-2,TRBV6-6,CASSSSHFGREAYTF,TGTGCCAGCAGTTCCTCTCACTTTGGGCGGGAAGCCTACACCTTC
few,TRBD1,TRBJ1-1,TRBV7-8,CASSLALGQVGGDTEAFF,TGTGCCAGCAGCTTAGCACTCGGACAGGTTGGAGGTGACACTGAAGCTTTCTTT
once,-,TRBJ1-1,TRBV7-6,CASSSGRDTEAFF,TGTGCCAGCAGCTCCGGGCGGGACACTGAAGCTTTCTTT
-,-,TRBJ2-7,TRBV28,CASSPPSTVFYEQYF,TGTGCCAGCAGTCCCCCCTCGACAGTTTTCTACGAGCAGTACTTC
-,-,TRBJ2-1,TRBV20-1,CSTGTPVRQFF,TGCAGTACCGGGACTCCCGTCAGGCAGTTCTTC
few,-,TRBJ2-4,TRBV19,CASRSGVDKNIQYF,TGTGCCAGCAGATCAGGGGTGGACAAAAACATTCAGTACTTC
-,-,TRBJ2-6,TRBV5-1,CASSSGVSSGANVLTF,TGCGCCAGCAGCTCAGGGGTTAGCTCTGGGGCCAACGTCCTGACTTTC
-,-,TRBJ1-2,TRBV3-1/TRBV3-2,CASSPGQGYTF,TGTGCCAGCAGCCCAGGACAAGGCTACACCTTC
-,TRBD1,TRBJ1-4,TRBV5-8,CASSVGPDREKLFF,TGTGCCAGCAGCGTGGGTCCGGACAGGGAAAAACTGTTTTTT
-,TRBD1,TRBJ2-6,TRBV7-2,CASSFSPGAGGDVLTF,TGTGCCAGCAGCTTCTCCCCAGGGGCAGGGGGCGACGTCCTGACTTTC
-,TRBD2,TRBJ2-1,TRBV7-9,CASSSHRGGNDEQFF,TGTGCCAGCAGCTCCCACCGGGGGGGAAATGATGAGCAGTTCTTC
-,-,TRBJ1-4,TRBV6-6,CASSYFIGATGLFF,TGTGCCAGCAGTTACTTCATAGGGGCTACTGGACTGTTTTTT
few,TRBD1,TRBJ1-4,TRBV20-1,CSASDNRGNEKLFF,TGCAGTGCTAGTGACAACAGGGGGAATGAAAAACTGTTTTTT
-,-,TRBJ2-1,TRBV5-1,CASSLVPGQGGDEQFF,TGCGCCAGCAGCTTGGTCCCAGGGCAAGGTGGAGATGAGCAGTTCTTC
-,-,TRBJ1-1,TRBV30,CACHRRRGTEAFF,TGTGCCTGCCACCGGCGAAGGGGAACTGAAGCTTTCTTT
-,TRBD1,TRBJ2-7,TRBV10-3,CAISAGVGGFGEQYF,TGTGCCATCAGTGCCGGGGTAGGGGGCTTCGGCGAGCAGTACTTC
-,TRBD2,TRBJ2-7,TRBV28,CASSLARGLAGGPEQYF,TGTGCCAGCAGTCTAGCCCGGGGACTAGCGGGAGGTCCCGAGCAGTACTTC
-,-,TRBJ1-2,TRBV11-2,CASSLGAVGAHTF,TGTGCCAGCAGCTTAGGGGCAGTTGGGGCACACACCTTC
once,TRBD1,TRBJ1-3,TRBV5-1,CASSFSGTGGVNIYF,TGCGCCAGCAGCTTCTCCGGGACAGGGGGCGTTAACATATATTTT
-,TRBD2,TRBJ2-2,TRBV29-1,CSVPGRASSGELFF,TGCAGCGTGCCCGGGAGGGCCTCGTCCGGGGAGCTGTTTTTT
few,-,TRBJ1-1,TRBV4-3,CASSQGAGMNTEAFF,TGCGCCAGCAGCCAAGGAGCGGGCATGAACACTGAAGCTTTCTTT
once,-,TRBJ2-7,TRBV3-1/TRBV3-2,CASSQETGEQYF,TGTGCCAGCAGCCAAGAAACGGGGGAGCAGTACTTC
-,TRBD1,TRBJ1-5,TRBV19,CASSIPGTGDNQPQHF,TGTGCCAGTAGTATACCCGGGACAGGCGACAATCAGCCCCAGCATTTT
once,-,TRBJ2-3,TRBV12-5,CASGLGRTVTSTDTQYF,TGTGCTAGTGGTTTGGGTCGGACAGTGACCAGCACAGATACGCAGTATTTT
-,TRBD2,TRBJ2-2,TRBV7-8,CASSLALPSSGRKDTGELFF,TGTGCCAGCAGCTTAGCCCTCCCCTCTAGCGGGAGGAAGGACACCGGGGAGCTGTTTTTT